This paragraph reports one T cell receptor (beta chain). This sample was included in a study of blood T cell repertoires in COVID-19. Study information: COVID-19 samples collected from the United States, Italy and Spain covered acute and convalescent phases.

TCRdb's table, derived via immunoSEQ multiplex PCR, lists solely in-frame clones and lacks some. Counted here are about 300,000 clones, under 90% occurring once; the ten biggest clones make up 10%. Assignment of participants to cohorts was predicated upon participant-reported clinical history. Germline CDR1 SGHRS, CDR2 YFSETQ. Trimming took 4 bases from V and 0 from J, leaving 13 bases between them. The CDR3 runs 16 residues. Sequencing input: PBMCs or T cells enriched from blood (not recorded which). The receptor's source is a woman in her late teens or twenties who had recovered from COVID-19. The chain has TRBV5-1 and TRBJ2-2; D may be TRBD2 (5 bases). DNA of the CDR3: TGCGCCAGCAGCACAACGGACTTCACGAACACCGGGGAGCTGTTTTTT. Its translation: CASSTTDFTNTGELFF.